The source of this T cell receptor beta chain is a study of response to subunit inactivated influenza vaccine. Whole-study results and caveats: It was suggested by the authors that few new T cells are recruited by each seasonal influenza vaccination.

Germline V gene data show CDR1 as MNHEY and CDR2 as SVGEGT. This CDR3 region has 13 residues. V gave up 6 bases and J gave up 7 bases, with 12 bases separating them. Points on this clonotype: Its specificity is not known.

TCRdb called the RT-PCR reads again in MiXCR, with one record for every CDR3 protein. The repertoire holds about 780,000 distinct CDR3 sequences, with around a sixth as singletons. Sequences were derived from PBMCs from blood, sampled more than 4 days after vaccination. V gene TRBV6-2 or TRBV6-3 combines with J gene TRBJ2-2; weak D call: TRBD1 (6 bases). The TCR originated in a man aged 50-59 years who received an inactivated influenza vaccine. CDR3 loop: CASRDRRDGELFF. In DNA form, the CDR3 reads TGTGCCAGCAGGGACAGAAGAGACGGGGAGCTGTTTTTT.